One T cell receptor beta chain is described in this entry. The source of the sample is a study of T-cell reconstitution after alpha-beta-depleted transplantation in children. Unique molecular identifiers were built into the TCRbeta library. TCRdb re-called the PCR reads with MiXCR, one entry per CDR3 protein. The sample comprises some 500,000 distinct CDR3 sequences, around 17% of which are singletons, and about 3.1% rests with the top ten. The receptor's source is a human donor who donated a stem cell graft to a child with acute lymphoblastic leukemia. Sequences were derived from PBMCs from the stem cell graft donor, sampled from the stem cell graft.

CDR3 protein: CASSPYQGIRLGETQYF. The CDR3 bases are TGTGCCAGCAGTCCCTACCAGGGAATTCGGCTAGGAGAGACCCAGTACTTC. The V gene is TRBV27, the J gene TRBJ2-5, with D possibly TRBD1 on 5 matching bases. This CDR3 has 17 amino acids. V was clipped by 5 bases and J by 4 bases, with 23 bases between them. In germline, CDR1 is MNHEY, CDR2 SMNVEV (reference sequence).